What follows are 5 T cell receptor beta chains derived from one specimen sequenced in a study of OX40 agonist ivuxolimab in advanced cancers. The assay was immunoSEQ multiplex PCR, and TCRdb's table has in-frame clones only and misses some. The sample lists nearly 45,000 clones, 84% seen once, with 15% in the top ten. Source: CD4+ or CD8+ T cells sorted from blood, taken in a trial of the OX40 agonist ivuxolimab. The source of these receptors is an adult with an advanced solid tumor such as melanoma, head and neck, liver or kidney cancer.

The chain employs TRBV10-3 and TRBJ2-1; no clear D gene. CDR1 and CDR2 from the germline V gene are ENHRY and SYGVKD. Trimming left V 0 bases short and J 8 bases short, with 5 bases between. The CDR3 is made up of 12 amino acids. The CDR3 region is CAISESMDEQFF. In DNA, the CDR3 is TGTGCCATCAGTGAGTCAATGGATGAGCAGTTCTTC.

The rearrangement uses TRBV5-6 and TRBJ2-7; a possible D gene is TRBD2 (6 bases). This CDR3 contains 12 residues. With 3 bases removed from V and 6 bases from J, the gap between germline ends came to 10 bases. The germline V gene has CDR1 SGHDT and CDR2 YYEEEE. CDR3 nucleotides: TGTGCCAGCAGCTGGGGGGTGAGCGAGCAGTACTTC. Translating gives CASSWGVSEQYF.

The gene calls are TRBV7-2 and TRBJ1-1; maybe TRBD1 (6 bases). The germline V and J ends were trimmed by 5 bases and 4 bases, with 17 bases remaining between them. Germline V CDR1 and CDR2: SGHTA, FQGNSA. The CDR3 consists of 15 residues. The CDR3 sequence: CASSALGGWGTEAFF. Here the CDR3 DNA reads TGTGCCAGCAGCGCTTTAGGGGGGTGGGGCACTGAAGCTTTCTTT.

This chain links TRBV19 with TRBJ2-7, with 7 bases that match TRBD1. V dropped 6 bases and J dropped 0; count of bases not matched to a gene: 14. The germline V gene has CDR1 LNHDA and CDR2 SQIVND (reference sequence). This CDR3 is 17 amino acids long. CDR3 nucleotides: TGTGCCAGTAGCCCATCTACCAGGGGGAGATCCTCCTACGAGCAGTACTTC. Its translation: CASSPSTRGRSSYEQYF.

The chain couples TRBV7-9 to TRBJ2-2, with 8 bases matching TRBD1. The junction had 17 bases not matched to a gene; V was cut back by 5 bases and J by 3 bases. CDR3 length: 19 residues. Germline CDR1 reads SEHNR; CDR2 reads FQNEAQ (reference sequence). The CDR3 nucleotides are TGTGCCAGCAGCGCCTTTAAGGACAGGGTAGCCGGTTACACCGGGGAGCTGTTTTTT. Encoded protein: CASSAFKDRVAGYTGELFF.